The 26 T cell receptor beta chains below come from one sample, sequenced in a study of immune cell composition in non-small cell lung cancer. The method was immunoSEQ multiplex PCR; TCRdb's version includes in-frame clones alone and lacks a portion of them. The repertoire has around 3,700 clones, 60% to 80% of them found once; the top ten carry approximately 7.8%. The specimen was lung tumor tissue. The receptors originated from a human donor with non-small cell lung cancer.

This chain connects TRBV7-9 to TRBJ2-5; 10 nucleotides agree with TRBD1. The DNA end is a closer match to TRBJ2-7, so the J assignment may be wrong. CDR1 is SEHNR, CDR2 FQNEAQ, per germline (reference sequence). The CDR3 runs to 14 residues. CDR3 region: CASSLTGGKNEQYF. The CDR3 bases are TGTGCCAGCAGCCTGACAGGGGGCAAGAACGAGCAGTACTTC.

This clone was observed a single time. J is TRBJ1-2 and V is TRBV5-4; a possible D gene is TRBD1 (6 bases). CDR3 length: 14 amino acids. Germline V gene sequence: CDR1 SGHNT, CDR2 YYREEE (reference sequence). V was pared by 4 bases and J by 2 bases, with 12 bases between. This chain's CDR3 is CASSPDRLNYGYTF. Written as DNA, the CDR3 is TGTGCCAGCAGCCCCGACAGGCTCAACTATGGCTACACCTTC.

V and J are TRBV4-3 and TRBJ2-7; TRBD1 might be the D (7 bases). Between the trimmed V and J ends, which lost 0 bases and 1 base, there was a span of 10 bases. The CDR3 runs 15 residues. Germline V gene lookup returns CDR1 LGHNA and CDR2 YSLEER. The CDR3 loop is CASSQEAGGSYEQYF. For the CDR3, the DNA is TGCGCCAGCAGCCAAGAAGCAGGGGGGTCCTACGAGCAGTACTTC.

This CDR3 is CASSYRTSRDEQFF. In nucleotides, the CDR3 is TGTGCCAGCAGTTACCGGACTAGCAGGGATGAGCAGTTCTTC. V usage is TRBV6-5 and J usage is TRBJ2-1; 8 nucleotides match TRBD2. The CDR3 is 14 residues long. V lost 2 bases to trimming and J lost 8 bases; unmatched junction nucleotides: 5. The germline V gene has CDR1 MNHEY and CDR2 SVGAGI.

By sample fraction, this clone is medium-sized (0.01 to 0.1%). The rearrangement links TRBV9 to TRBJ1-2; a possible D gene is TRBD1 (6 bases). CDR3 length: 14 amino acids. Germline loops: CDR1 SGDLS, CDR2 YYNGEE. Trimming left V 4 bases short and J 4 bases short, with 14 bases between. CDR3 protein: CASSLGGVGYGYTF. The DNA for the CDR3 is TGTGCCAGCAGCTTAGGGGGGGTGGGCTATGGCTACACCTTC.

The rearrangement uses TRBV9 and TRBJ2-1, with 7 positions matching TRBD2. CDR3 size: 16 residues. Losses at the gene ends were 3 bases for V and 8 bases for J; bases not matched to a gene: 14. The germline CDR1 and CDR2 sequences are SGDLS and YYNGEE. This CDR3 reads CASSGRPAGMVDEQFF. CDR3 nucleotides: TGTGCCAGCAGCGGTAGGCCAGCGGGGATGGTAGATGAGCAGTTCTTC.

This clone was seen a handful of times. The rearrangement uses TRBV5-4 and TRBJ2-2, with TRBD1 matching over 7 bases. Germline loops: CDR1 SGHNT, CDR2 YYREEE (reference sequence). V lost 3 bases and J lost 6; bases outside the gene matches: 11. The CDR3 is 16 residues long. CDR3 bases: TGTGCCAGCAGCTCGTCGCCCCAAAGGGGGCCCGGGGAGCTGTTTTTT. Its protein product is CASSSSPQRGPGELFF.

This clone turned up a few times. J is TRBJ2-7 and V is TRBV7-8, with D hard to call. V shed 6 bases and J shed 4 bases, with 7 bases lying between them. Per germline, CDR1 SGHVS and CDR2 FQNEAQ. This CDR3 region has 11 residues. The CDR3 bases are TGTGCCAGCAGTACTAAGTACGAGCAGTACTTC. As protein: CASSTKYEQYF.

The chain employs TRBV29-1 and TRBJ2-1, with D possibly TRBD1 on 5 matching bases. Between the trimmed V and J ends, which lost 5 bases and 5 bases, there was a span of 16 bases. The CDR3 totals 14 residues. CDR1 and CDR2 from the germline V gene are SQVTM and ANQGSEA. The CDR3 nucleotides read TGCAGCGTTAGACAGCCCGAAGGGAACAATGAGCAGTTCTTC. Translation: CSVRQPEGNNEQFF.

This chain joins TRBV7-9 and TRBJ2-5, with TRBD1 matching over 8 bases. The CDR3 spans 16 residues. J gave up 4 bases and V 5 bases, and 12 bases lay outside the gene matches. Germline CDR1 is SEHNR and CDR2 is FQNEAQ (reference sequence). Here the CDR3 DNA reads TGTGCCAGCAGCCCTCCTGACAGGGGTTGGGGAGAGACCCAGTACTTC. Translation: CASSPPDRGWGETQYF.

The chain employs TRBV28 and TRBJ1-2; a weak D match, TRBD1 (5 bases). The ends were cut back, 5 bases at V and 4 bases at J, with 8 bases in the middle. Germline V gene sequence: CDR1 MDHEN, CDR2 SYDVKM. The CDR3 covers 12 residues. The CDR3 spells CASSPTVYGYTF. CDR3 sequence (DNA): TGTGCCAGCAGTCCGACAGTCTATGGCTACACCTTC.

This chain links TRBV5-5 with TRBJ2-2; 8 nucleotides agree with TRBD2. The CDR3 has 16 residues. J lost 4 bases, V lost 0 bases, and 5 bases had no gene match. The germline V gene encodes CDR1 SGHKS and CDR2 YYEKEE (reference sequence). CDR3 region: CASSLGSGVGTGELFF. The CDR3 coding sequence is TGTGCCAGCAGCTTGGGTAGCGGGGTAGGCACCGGGGAGCTGTTTTTT.

The chain joins TRBV7-8 to TRBJ2-3; D call uncertain. V lost 5 bases to trimming and J lost 2 bases, with 5 bases between them. Per the germline V gene, CDR1 is SGHVS and CDR2 is FQNEAQ. The CDR3 spans 12 residues. CDR3 amino acids: CASSLSTDTQYF. The CDR3 region has the DNA TGTGCCAGCAGCCTGTCCACAGATACGCAGTATTTT. Based on the CDR3 plus reference TRBV7-8 and TRBJ2-3, the full variable domain is GAGVSQSPRYKVAKRGQDVALRCDPISGHVSLFWYQQALGQGPEFLTYFQNEAQLDKSGLPSDRFFAERPEGSVSTLKIQRTQQEDSAVYLCASSLSTDTQYFGPGTRLTVL.

The gene calls are TRBV14 and TRBJ2-7; TRBD2 is a possible D gene (5 bases). V was cut by 0 bases and J by 3 bases, with 9 bases left in between. Germline values: CDR1 SGHDN, CDR2 FVKESK. The length of the CDR3 is 14 residues. The CDR3 is CASSQDYRGYEQYF. The DNA of the CDR3 is TGTGCCAGCAGCCAAGATTACCGGGGCTACGAGCAGTACTTC.

J is TRBJ2-2 and V is TRBV9; TRBD2 agrees at 9 bases. The CDR3 loop spans 16 amino acids. Germline-derived CDR1 and CDR2 are SGDLS and YYNGEE. V was clipped by 4 bases and J by 5 bases; unmatched bases: 9. The CDR3 sequence: CASSSASGIRTGELFF. DNA of the CDR3: TGTGCCAGCAGCTCAGCTAGCGGGATTAGAACCGGGGAGCTGTTTTTT.

This rearrangement joins TRBV6-4 to TRBJ1-5; no firm D call. The V end was cut by 4 bases, the J end by 4 bases, with 8 bases between. The length of the CDR3 is 13 residues. Germline V gives CDR1 MRHNA, CDR2 SNTAGT. CDR3 protein: CASSAIVNQPQHF. CDR3 DNA sequence: TGTGCCAGCAGTGCCATAGTGAATCAGCCCCAGCATTTT.

The J gene is TRBJ2-3, the V gene TRBV4-1; no reliable D call. CDR1 is MGHRA, CDR2 YSYEKL, per germline. V lost 0 bases and J 1 base, leaving 8 bases between the germline ends. The CDR3 is made up of 15 amino acids. DNA for the CDR3: TGCGCCAGCAGCCAAGAGAGACACCGCACAGATACGCAGTATTTT. Its translation: CASSQERHRTDTQYF.

The V gene is TRBV9, the J gene TRBJ2-5; 9 nucleotides match TRBD2. Germline values: CDR1 SGDLS, CDR2 YYNGEE. This CDR3 is 18 amino acids long. V lost 0 bases and J lost 4; bases outside the gene matches: 13. The CDR3 DNA reads as TGTGCCAGCAGCGTAGGGATAGCGGGAGTTTTTATGCGAGAGACCCAGTACTTC. The encoded protein is CASSVGIAGVFMRETQYF.

The chain links TRBV4-3 to TRBJ1-3; TRBD1 matches 9 bases. V trimming: 3 bases; J trimming: 2 bases; junction bases outside the gene matches: 11. Germline CDR1 LGHNA, CDR2 YSLEER. The CDR3 loop spans 18 amino acids. The CDR3 protein is CASSHPGTGNLTGNTIYF. For the CDR3, the DNA is TGCGCCAGCAGCCACCCCGGGACAGGGAATTTAACTGGAAACACCATATATTTT.

The chain employs TRBV4-3 and TRBJ2-3; TRBD1 aligns across 8 bases. V trimming: 3 bases; J trimming: 7 bases; junction bases outside the gene matches: 12. CDR3 size: 16 residues. The germline CDR1 and CDR2 sequences are LGHNA and YSLEER. The CDR3 sequence is CASSQLGTGRSNTQYF. The CDR3 region has the DNA TGCGCCAGCAGCCAGCTCGGGACAGGTCGGTCTAATACGCAGTATTTT.

This clone was seen a few times. This chain connects TRBV7-9 to TRBJ2-1; D gene unclear. Trimming took off 5 bases at V and 7 bases at J, with 12 bases between the two ends. Germline V lookup: CDR1 SEHNR, CDR2 FQNEAQ (reference sequence). The CDR3 contains 13 residues. CDR3 in amino acids: CASSLVSFNEQFF. The CDR3 bases are TGTGCCAGCAGCCTCGTCTCCTTTAATGAGCAGTTCTTC.

This clone has just a few counts. CDR3 bases: TGTGCCAGCTCACCAGGCTACAGGGATTACTATGGCTACACCTTC. It encodes CASSPGYRDYYGYTF. The chain employs TRBV18 and TRBJ1-2; D is possibly TRBD1 (6 bases). V dropped 2 bases and J dropped 3 bases, with 13 bases sitting between them. CDR3 length: 15 amino acids. From germline, CDR1 is KGHSH and CDR2 LQKENI.

The chain is built from TRBV6-5 and TRBJ2-5; 12 bases agree with TRBD2. The CDR3 sequence is 13 residues long. V trimming: 8 bases; J trimming: 11 bases; junction bases outside the gene matches: 9. Germline V gives CDR1 MNHEY, CDR2 SVGAGI. The CDR3 nucleotides are TGTGCCAGCGGGACTAGCGGGTACCTTGGGCAGTACTTC. It yields the protein CASGTSGYLGQYF.

This clone was seen only a few times. The chain carries TRBV6-5 and TRBJ2-3; D is possibly TRBD1 (5 bases). Between the trimmed V and J ends, which lost 6 bases and 4 bases, there was a span of 14 bases. Looked up from germline, CDR1 is MNHEY and CDR2 is SVGAGI. The CDR3 spans 14 residues. CDR3 sequence reads: CASSLYQGSDTQYF. In DNA, the CDR3 is TGTGCCAGCAGCCTCTACCAGGGCTCAGATACGCAGTATTTT.

The chain has TRBV27 and TRBJ1-6; no clear D. The V gene lost 3 bases and the J gene lost 9 bases, with 9 bases spanning the gap. The germline V gene has CDR1 MNHEY and CDR2 SMNVEV (reference sequence). CDR3 length: 13 residues. This CDR3 reads CASSLSPASPLHF. DNA of the CDR3: TGTGCCAGCAGTTTGAGCCCTGCTTCACCCCTCCACTTT.

V is TRBV28 and J is TRBJ1-4; D is unresolved. The CDR3 is made up of 14 amino acids. Germline-derived CDR1 and CDR2 are MDHEN and SYDVKM. V lost 6 bases and J 3 bases, leaving 11 bases between the germline ends. CDR3 DNA: TGTGCCAGCAGAGTCGGGATTGCTAATGAAAAACTGTTTTTT. Translation gives CASRVGIANEKLFF.